This T cell receptor beta chain was found in a study of identical twins. This clonotype was seen a few times. The ends were cut back, 9 bases at V and 1 base at J, with 17 bases in the middle. This CDR3 spans 15 amino acids. In germline, CDR1 is MNHNS, CDR2 SASEGT. Unique molecular identifiers were present on the cDNA, and a universal primer site came from template switching. TCRdb reanalysed the 5' RACE reads using MiXCR and keeps one entry per CDR3 protein. The repertoire consists of roughly 700,000 distinct CDR3 sequences, with 8.5% to 9.5% occurring once and the leading ten covering 0.75% to 1%. Healthy Caucasian donors formed the entire cohort. The sample was also reused in another study, on yellow fever vaccine responses in identical twins.

The sample consisted of PBMCs. This clonotype originated in a woman under 30 in good health. The chain carries TRBV6-1 and TRBJ2-3; D perhaps matches TRBD2 (7 bases). The CDR3 DNA sequence: TGTGCCAGTTTGGCCCAGGGGAGGGGCACAGATACGCAGTATTTT. It translates to CASLAQGRGTDTQYF.